Each of the 6 T cell receptor beta chains below was sequenced from the same sample in a study of T cells in Graves' hyperthyroidism and ophthalmopathy. It was RNA transcripts that yielded the amplified TCR beta CDR3 regions. First-round RT-PCR with HTBI primers amplified the TCR CDR3 region. TCRdb called the multiplex PCR reads again in MiXCR, with one record for every CDR3 protein. The sample lists approximately 870,000 distinct CDR3 sequences, 35% to 45% occurring once. The sequenced sample consisted of blood. These receptors were collected from a man in his late teens or twenties with Graves' hyperthyroidism.

The chain couples TRBV12-5 to TRBJ1-2, with D possibly TRBD1 on 6 matching bases. CDR1 is LGHNT, CDR2 FRNRAP, per germline. This CDR3 has 14 amino acids. V was pared by 4 bases and J by 4 bases, with 13 bases between. The CDR3 nucleotides read TGTGCTAGTGGTTCGGACAGTTTCCTCTATGGCTACACCTTC. Protein: CASGSDSFLYGYTF.

In the case of this clonotype: The junction and the germline gene differ at one end; a read error may be behind it. The rearrangement uses TRBV7-9 and TRBJ1-4, with a tentative D call TRBD1 (6 bases). Germline V gives CDR1 SEHNR, CDR2 FQNEAQ (reference sequence). The CDR3 length is 16 residues. CDR3 protein: CASSQVSGRGNEKLFF. CDR3 bases: TGCGCCAGCAGCCAAGTGTCGGGCAGGGGAAATGAAAAACTGTTTTTT.

The chain carries TRBV6-6 and TRBJ2-3; the D is unclear. This CDR3 is built from 16 residues. In germline, CDR1 is MNHNY, CDR2 SVGAGI (reference sequence). Deletions cut 2 bases from V and 0 bases from J, with 12 bases between. CDR3 in DNA: TGTGCCAGCAGTTACCTCAAGGAACCTAGCACAGATACGCAGTATTTT. Translated, it gives CASSYLKEPSTDTQYF.

V and J are TRBV6-5 and TRBJ1-5; no clear D. This CDR3 contains 16 residues. Trimming pared 5 bases from V and 0 bases from J, leaving 14 bases between. In germline, CDR1 is MNHEY, CDR2 SVGAGI. The DNA of the CDR3 is TGTGCCAGCAGTCCGGCCCCGGAGAATAGCAATCAGCCCCAGCATTTT. Translating gives CASSPAPENSNQPQHF.

The chain has TRBV4-1 and TRBJ1-4, with 8 bases that match TRBD1. The CDR3 runs 15 residues. With V trimmed by 1 base and J by 7 bases, 5 bases remained unmatched. Germline CDR1 is MGHRA and CDR2 is YSYEKL. The CDR3 coding sequence is TGCGCCAGCAGCCAAGGACAGGGGATCGGTGAAAAACTGTTTTTT. Translating it yields CASSQGQGIGEKLFF.

This chain connects TRBV5-6 to TRBJ2-7; D is possibly TRBD1 (5 bases). Germline CDR1 reads SGHDT; CDR2 reads YYEEEE. The CDR3 sequence is 13 residues long. V lost 7 bases and J 0 bases, leaving 11 bases between the germline ends. CDR3 DNA sequence: TGTGCCAGCGGCTGGGGCAGCTCCTACGAGCAGTACTTC. It specifies CASGWGSSYEQYF.